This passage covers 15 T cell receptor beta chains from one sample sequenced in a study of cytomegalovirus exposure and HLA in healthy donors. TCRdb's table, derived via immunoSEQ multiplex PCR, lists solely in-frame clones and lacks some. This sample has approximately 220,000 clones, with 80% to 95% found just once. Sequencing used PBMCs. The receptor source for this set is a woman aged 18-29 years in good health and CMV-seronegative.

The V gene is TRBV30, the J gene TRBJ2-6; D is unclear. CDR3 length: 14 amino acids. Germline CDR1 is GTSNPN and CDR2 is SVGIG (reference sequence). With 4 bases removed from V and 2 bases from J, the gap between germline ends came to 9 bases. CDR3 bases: TGTGCCTGGATTCGAGCGCCTGGGGCCAACGTCCTGACTTTC. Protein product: CAWIRAPGANVLTF.

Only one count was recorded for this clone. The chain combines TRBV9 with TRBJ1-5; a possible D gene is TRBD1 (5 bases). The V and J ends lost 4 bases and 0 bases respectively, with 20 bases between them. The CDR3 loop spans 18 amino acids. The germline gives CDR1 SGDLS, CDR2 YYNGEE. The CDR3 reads CASSPTPLGGNSNQPQHF. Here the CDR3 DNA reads TGTGCCAGCAGCCCAACCCCCCTCGGGGGGAATAGCAATCAGCCCCAGCATTTT.

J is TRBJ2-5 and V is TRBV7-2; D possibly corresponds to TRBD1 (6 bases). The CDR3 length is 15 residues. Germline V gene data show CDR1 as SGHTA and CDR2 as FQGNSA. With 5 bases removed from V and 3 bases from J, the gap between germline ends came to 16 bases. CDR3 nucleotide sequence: TGTGCCAGCAGCGGATCCTCGAGGACAGAAGAGACCCAGTACTTC. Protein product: CASSGSSRTEETQYF.

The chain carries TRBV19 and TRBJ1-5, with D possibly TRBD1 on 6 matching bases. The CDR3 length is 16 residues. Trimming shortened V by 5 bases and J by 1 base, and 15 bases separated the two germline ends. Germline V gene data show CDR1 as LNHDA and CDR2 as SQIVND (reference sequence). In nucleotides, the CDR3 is TGTGCCAGTAGTGTGGGTCTCAGGGGAAGCAATCAGCCCCAGCATTTT. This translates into CASSVGLRGSNQPQHF.

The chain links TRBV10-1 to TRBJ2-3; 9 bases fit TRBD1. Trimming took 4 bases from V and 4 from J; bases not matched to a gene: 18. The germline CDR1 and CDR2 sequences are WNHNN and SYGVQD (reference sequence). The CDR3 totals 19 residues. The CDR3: CASSGGTGKDNIPADTQYF. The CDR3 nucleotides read TGCGCCAGCAGTGGCGGGACAGGGAAGGACAACATACCCGCAGATACGCAGTATTTT.

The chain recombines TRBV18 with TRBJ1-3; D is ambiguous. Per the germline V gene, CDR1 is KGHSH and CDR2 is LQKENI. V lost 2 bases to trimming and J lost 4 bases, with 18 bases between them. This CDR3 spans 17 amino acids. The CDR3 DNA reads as TGTGCCAGCTCACCAAGGGAAGGCTACCCGGGGGGAAACACCATATATTTT. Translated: CASSPREGYPGGNTIYF.

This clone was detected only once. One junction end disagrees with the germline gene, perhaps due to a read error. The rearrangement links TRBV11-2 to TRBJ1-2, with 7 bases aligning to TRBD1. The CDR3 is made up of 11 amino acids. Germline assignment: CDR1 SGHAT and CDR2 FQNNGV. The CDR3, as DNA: TGTGCCAGCAGCCTAGCGGGGACAGTTTCCTTC. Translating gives CASSLAGTVSF.

This CDR3 is CSVDAPGPYEQYF. CDR3 sequence (DNA): TGCAGCGTTGACGCTCCAGGCCCCTACGAGCAGTACTTC. The chain uses TRBV29-1 and TRBJ2-7, with no clear D. The CDR3 totals 13 residues. V lost 3 bases and J lost 2, with 11 bases in between. In germline, CDR1 is SQVTM, CDR2 ANQGSEA.

The CDR3 coding sequence is TGTGCCAGCAGGGGGGGGTCCGGGCCCTACAATGAGCAGTTCTTC. This gives the protein CASRGGSGPYNEQFF. V is TRBV28 and J is TRBJ2-1; 7 bases agree with TRBD2. Germline loops: CDR1 MDHEN, CDR2 SYDVKM. There are 15 residues in the CDR3. V dropped 6 bases and J dropped 2; count of bases not matched to a gene: 7. The whole variable domain, remainder taken from reference TRBV28 and TRBJ2-1, is DVKVTQSSRYLVKRTGEKVFLECVQDMDHENMFWYRQDPGLGLRLIYFSYDVKMKEKGDIPEGYSVSREKKERFSLILESASTNQTSMYLCASRGGSGPYNEQFFGPGTRLTVL.

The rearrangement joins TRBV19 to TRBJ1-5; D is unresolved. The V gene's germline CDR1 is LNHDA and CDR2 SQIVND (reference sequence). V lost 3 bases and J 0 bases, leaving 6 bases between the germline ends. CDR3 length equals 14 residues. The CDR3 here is CASSIRDSNQPQHF. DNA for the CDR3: TGTGCCAGTAGTATCCGGGATAGCAATCAGCCCCAGCATTTT.

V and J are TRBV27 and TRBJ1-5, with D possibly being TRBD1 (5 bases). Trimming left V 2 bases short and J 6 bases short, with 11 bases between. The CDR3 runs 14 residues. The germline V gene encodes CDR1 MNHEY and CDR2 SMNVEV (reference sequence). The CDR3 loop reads CASSLNRLGQPQHF. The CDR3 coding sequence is TGTGCCAGCAGTTTAAACAGGCTCGGTCAGCCCCAGCATTTT.

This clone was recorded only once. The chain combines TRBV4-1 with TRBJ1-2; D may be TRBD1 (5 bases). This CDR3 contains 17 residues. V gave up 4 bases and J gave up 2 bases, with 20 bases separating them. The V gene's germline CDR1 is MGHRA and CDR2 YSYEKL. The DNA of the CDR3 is TGCGCCAGCAGCCCGCACGGGGGTACCGCCAGGAACTATGGCTACACCTTC. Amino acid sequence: CASSPHGGTARNYGYTF.

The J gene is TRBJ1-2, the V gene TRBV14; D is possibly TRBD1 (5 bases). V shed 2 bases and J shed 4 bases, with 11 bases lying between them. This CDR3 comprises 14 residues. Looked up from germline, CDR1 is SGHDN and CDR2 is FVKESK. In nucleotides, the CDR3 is TGTGCCAGCAGCCAATCAAACAGGCTCTATGGCTACACCTTC. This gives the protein CASSQSNRLYGYTF.

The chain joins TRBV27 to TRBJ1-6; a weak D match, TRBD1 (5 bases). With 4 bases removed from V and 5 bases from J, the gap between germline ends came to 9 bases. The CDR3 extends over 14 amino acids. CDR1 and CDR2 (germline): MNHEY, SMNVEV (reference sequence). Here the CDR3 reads CASSWRGNNSPLHF. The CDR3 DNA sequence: TGTGCCAGCAGTTGGCGGGGGAATAATTCACCCCTCCACTTT.

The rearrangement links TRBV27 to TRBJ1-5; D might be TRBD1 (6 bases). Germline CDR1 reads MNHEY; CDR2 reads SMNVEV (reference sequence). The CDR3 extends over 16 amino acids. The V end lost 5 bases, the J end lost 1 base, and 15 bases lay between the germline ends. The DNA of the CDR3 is TGTGCCAGCAGTCCGACCTCGGGACACAGCAATCAGCCCCAGCATTTT. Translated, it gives CASSPTSGHSNQPQHF.